What follows are 15 T cell receptor beta chains derived from one specimen sequenced in a study of blood T cell repertoires in COVID-19. Only in-frame clones appear in the TCRdb table, and some are missing; sequencing was by immunoSEQ multiplex PCR. The sample carries around 150,000 clones, 76% recorded once. Sequencing was carried out using peripheral blood. Receptors were obtained from a woman aged 80 or over with acute or convalescent COVID-19.

The chain employs TRBV19 and TRBJ1-1, with D possibly matching TRBD1 (6 bases). Trimming took 6 bases from V and 4 from J, leaving 15 bases between them. Germline CDR1 LNHDA, CDR2 SQIVND (reference sequence). The CDR3 has 14 residues. CDR3 protein: CASSTRLRGTEAFF. The CDR3 DNA is TGTGCCAGTAGCACACGACTCAGGGGCACTGAAGCTTTCTTT.

The chain is built from TRBV10-3 and TRBJ2-7; 12 bases match TRBD2. V trimming: 10 bases; J trimming: 2 bases; junction bases outside the gene matches: 9. The germline V gene encodes CDR1 ENHRY and CDR2 SYGVKD. The CDR3 sequence is 15 residues long. Here the CDR3 reads CATSLLAGGTYEQYF. The CDR3 bases are TGTGCCACCTCCCTACTAGCGGGAGGTACCTACGAGCAGTACTTC.

The chain joins TRBV2 to TRBJ2-1; the match to TRBD2 covers 11 bases. V was clipped by 6 bases and J by 5 bases; unmatched bases: 12. Germline CDR1 is SNHLY and CDR2 is FYNNEI. This CDR3 spans 17 amino acids. The CDR3 DNA reads as TGTGCCAGCAGGCCTACACTACTAGCGGGAGAGGACAATGAGCAGTTCTTC. It translates to CASRPTLLAGEDNEQFF.

The chain recombines TRBV3-1 (or the pseudogene TRBV3-2) with TRBJ1-2; 7 bases agree with TRBD1. The V segment lost 3 bases and the J segment 3 bases; nucleotides outside the gene matches: 13. CDR3 length: 17 residues. Germline-derived CDR1 and CDR2 are LGHDT and YNNKEL (reference sequence). CDR3 region: CASSHRQGNYIDYGYTF. The CDR3 DNA follows: TGTGCCAGCAGCCATCGACAGGGAAATTATATCGACTATGGCTACACCTTC.

The J gene is TRBJ1-3, the V gene TRBV5-6; no clear D. This CDR3 contains 14 residues. Germline values: CDR1 SGHDT, CDR2 YYEEEE. Trimming took 2 bases from V and 4 from J, leaving 10 bases between them. The CDR3 coding sequence is TGTGCCAGCAGCTTACCCCAACGGGGAAACACCATATATTTT. It encodes CASSLPQRGNTIYF.

A single count supports this clone. The rearrangement joins TRBV5-1 to TRBJ2-7; 9 bases match TRBD2. J was trimmed by 0 bases and V by 3 bases; bases with no gene match: 16. CDR3 length: 19 amino acids. Germline V gene lookup returns CDR1 SGHRS and CDR2 YFSETQ. CDR3 loop: CASSSGSGTSSAGSYEQYF. CDR3 nucleotide sequence: TGCGCCAGCAGCTCCGGGTCCGGGACTAGCAGTGCCGGCTCCTACGAGCAGTACTTC.

The rearrangement links TRBV7-9 to TRBJ2-7; possible D gene TRBD1, 5 bases. CDR3 length: 16 residues. V was shortened by 4 bases and J by 0 bases, with 16 bases between the two germline ends. Germline CDR1 reads SEHNR; CDR2 reads FQNEAQ (reference sequence). CDR3 region: CASSSRQSSSSYEQYF. The CDR3 DNA follows: TGTGCCAGCAGCTCGAGACAGTCTTCGAGCTCCTACGAGCAGTACTTC.

This clone has a handful of counts. This chain uses TRBV29-1 with TRBJ2-7; D ambiguous. The ends were cut back, 4 bases at V and 2 bases at J, with 6 bases in the middle. CDR1 is SQVTM, CDR2 ANQGSEA, per germline. The CDR3 loop spans 11 amino acids. The CDR3 spells CSVGQAYEQYF. CDR3 coding DNA: TGCAGCGTTGGCCAGGCCTACGAGCAGTACTTC.

This chain joins TRBV18 and TRBJ1-5, with 7 bases lining up with TRBD1. After removal of 6 bases from V and 0 bases from J, the junction contained 11 bases not matched to a gene. The CDR3 has 17 residues. Germline V lookup: CDR1 KGHSH, CDR2 LQKENI. CDR3 nucleotides: TGTGCCAGCTCTTCGGACAGGCCTTCGGGTAGCAATCAGCCCCAGCATTTT. This encodes CASSSDRPSGSNQPQHF.

The rearrangement joins TRBV30 to TRBJ2-2; TRBD1 might be the D (6 bases). Germline CDR1 GTSNPN, CDR2 SVGIG (reference sequence). V was clipped by 2 bases and J by 6 bases, with 16 bases between them. CDR3 length: 15 amino acids. The CDR3: CAWSRYRESAGELFF. The CDR3 bases are TGTGCCTGGAGTCGCTACAGGGAAAGCGCCGGGGAGCTGTTTTTT.

The V call is TRBV18, the J call TRBJ1-4, with no clear D. Germline V gene lookup returns CDR1 KGHSH and CDR2 LQKENI. Trimming removed 8 bases from V and 4 bases from J, with 14 bases in between. This CDR3 has 14 residues. CDR3 in DNA: TGTGCCAGCCGAATCTCAGGTGGTAATGAAAAACTGTTTTTT. Translated: CASRISGGNEKLFF. Variable domain in full (rest from reference TRBV18 and TRBJ1-4): NAGVMQNPRHLVRRRGQEARLRCSPMKGHSHVYWYRQLPEEGLKFMVYLQKENIIDESGMPKERFSAEFPKEGPSILRIQQVVRGDSAAYFCASRISGGNEKLFFGSGTQLSVL.

This clone was counted a few times. The chain combines TRBV7-2 with TRBJ2-7, with TRBD2 matching 11 bases. The germline V gene encodes CDR1 SGHTA and CDR2 FQGNSA. V was clipped by 2 bases and J by 1 base; unmatched bases: 7. This CDR3 is 17 amino acids long. Here the CDR3 reads CASSLRPGTSGSYEQYF. The CDR3 DNA reads TGTGCCAGCAGCTTAAGGCCCGGGACTAGCGGTTCCTACGAGCAGTACTTC.

This clone was counted a few times. The rearrangement links TRBV5-1 to TRBJ1-2; no firm D call. Germline CDR1 SGHRS, CDR2 YFSETQ. V shed 0 bases and J shed 3 bases, with 12 bases lying between them. The CDR3 runs to 15 residues. The DNA of the CDR3 is TGCGCCAGCAGCTTGGCCTTGAGTTATGACTATGGCTACACCTTC. It encodes CASSLALSYDYGYTF. Combining the CDR3 with reference TRBV5-1 and TRBJ1-2 gives the whole variable domain KAGVTQTPRYLIKTRGQQVTLSCSPISGHRSVSWYQQTPGQGLQFLFEYFSETQRNKGNFPGRFSGRQFSNSRSEMNVSTLELGDSALYLCASSLALSYDYGYTFGSGTRLTVV.

The chain links TRBV7-2 to TRBJ2-1; 10 nucleotides agree with TRBD1. The CDR3 runs to 16 residues. Per the germline V gene, CDR1 is SGHTA and CDR2 is FQGNSA. V was clipped by 1 base and J by 8 bases; unmatched bases: 8. The CDR3 DNA sequence: TGTGCCAGCAGCTTAGGGACAGGGGGTTTTCTTGATGAGCAGTTCTTC. This encodes CASSLGTGGFLDEQFF.

This chain connects TRBV28 to TRBJ1-6, with D possibly being TRBD1 (5 bases). The CDR3 is 15 residues long. V gave up 2 bases and J gave up 8 bases, with 13 bases separating them. CDR1 and CDR2 from the germline V gene are MDHEN and SYDVKM. The DNA for the CDR3 is TGTGCCAGCAGTTTAGGGAGGGACGGGGATTCACCCCTCCACTTT. Translating it yields CASSLGRDGDSPLHF.